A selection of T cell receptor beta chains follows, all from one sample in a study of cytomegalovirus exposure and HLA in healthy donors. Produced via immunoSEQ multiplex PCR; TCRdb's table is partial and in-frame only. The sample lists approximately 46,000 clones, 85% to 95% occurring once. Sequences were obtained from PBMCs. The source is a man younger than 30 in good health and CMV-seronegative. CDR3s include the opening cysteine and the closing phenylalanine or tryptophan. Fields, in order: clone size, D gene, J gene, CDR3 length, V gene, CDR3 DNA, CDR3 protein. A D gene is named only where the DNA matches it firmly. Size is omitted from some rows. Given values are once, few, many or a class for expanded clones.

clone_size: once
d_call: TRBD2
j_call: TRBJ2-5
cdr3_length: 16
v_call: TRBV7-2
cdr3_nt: TGTGCCAGCAGCTTAGCGCGTCTAGCGGGAGTAGAGACCCAGTACTTC
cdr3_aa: CASSLARLAGVETQYF

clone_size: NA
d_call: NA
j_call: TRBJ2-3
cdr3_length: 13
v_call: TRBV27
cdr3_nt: TGTGCCAGCAGTTCGGGCAGGCGGGGTACGCAGTATTTT
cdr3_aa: CASSSGRRGTQYF

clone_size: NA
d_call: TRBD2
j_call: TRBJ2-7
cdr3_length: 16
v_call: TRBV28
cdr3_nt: TGTGCCAGCAGTAGGCCCCTGATAGCGGGCCCCTACGAGCAGTACTTC
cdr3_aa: CASSRPLIAGPYEQYF

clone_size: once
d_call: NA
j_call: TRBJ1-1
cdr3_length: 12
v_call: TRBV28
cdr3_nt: TGTGCCAGCAGTCCCTCCCCCACTGAAGCTTTCTTT
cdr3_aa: CASSPSPTEAFF

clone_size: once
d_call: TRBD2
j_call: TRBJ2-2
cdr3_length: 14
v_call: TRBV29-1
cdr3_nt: TGCAGCGCCCTAGCGGGCCCGAACACCGGGGAGCTGTTTTTT
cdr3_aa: CSALAGPNTGELFF

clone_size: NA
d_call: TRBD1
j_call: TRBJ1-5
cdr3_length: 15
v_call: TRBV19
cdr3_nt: TGTGCCAGTAGTATAGACAGGGGGCGTATTCAGCCCCAGCATTTT
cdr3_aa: CASSIDRGRIQPQHF

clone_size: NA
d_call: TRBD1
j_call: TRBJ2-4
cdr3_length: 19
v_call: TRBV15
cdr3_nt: TGTGCCACCAGCATAAGCTTAACCAAGACAGGGGGCGATTTAAACATTCAGTACTTC
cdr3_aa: CATSISLTKTGGDLNIQYF

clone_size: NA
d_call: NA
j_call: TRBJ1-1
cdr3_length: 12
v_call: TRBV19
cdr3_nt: TGTGCCAGTCAGGGGATGAACACTGAAGCTTTCTTT
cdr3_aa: CASQGMNTEAFF

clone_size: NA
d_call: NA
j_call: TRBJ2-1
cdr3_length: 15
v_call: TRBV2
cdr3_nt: TGTGCCAGCACCAAGGGGGAGAGCTCCTACAATGAGCAGTTCTTC
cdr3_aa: CASTKGESSYNEQFF

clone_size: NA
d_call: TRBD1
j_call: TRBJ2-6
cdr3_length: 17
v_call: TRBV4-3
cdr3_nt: TGCGCCAGCAGCCAAGAGCCGACAGGGGCTGGGGCCAACGTCCTGACTTTC
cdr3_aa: CASSQEPTGAGANVLTF

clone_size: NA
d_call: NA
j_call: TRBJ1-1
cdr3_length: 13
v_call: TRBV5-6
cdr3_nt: TGTGCCAGCAGCTTTGGCGGGAACACTGAAGCTTTCTTT
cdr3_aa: CASSFGGNTEAFF

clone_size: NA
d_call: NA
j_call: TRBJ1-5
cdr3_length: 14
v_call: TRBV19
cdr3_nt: TGTGCCAGTAGTATAAAAGGGGTCAATCAGCCCCAGCATTTT
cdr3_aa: CASSIKGVNQPQHF

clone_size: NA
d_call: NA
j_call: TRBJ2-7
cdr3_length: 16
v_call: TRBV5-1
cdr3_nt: TGCGCCAGCAGTTTACCACAGGGCGCCGGTTTCTACGAGCAGTACTTC
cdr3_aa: CASSLPQGAGFYEQYF